A single sample is the source of the 15 T cell receptor beta chains below, sequenced in a study of Ad26.COV2.S vaccination and SARS-CoV-2 variants. Noted treatment: approximately 18 received Ad26.COV2.S at low or high dose, single or two shots; roughly five received placebo; per-sample allocation not given. Collection of samples fell on day 63 after the first vaccine or placebo injection. Using immunoSEQ multiplex PCR, the repertoire was profiled, and TCRdb retains in-frame clones only, with some absent. The data show around 500,000 clones, with roughly nine tenths seen just once and 1.7% held by the top ten. Sequences were derived from peripheral blood, sampled in a trial of Ad26.COV2.S vaccine versus placebo. These receptors came from a person aged 18-60 years who received the Ad26.COV2.S COVID-19 vaccine or a placebo.

This sequence joins TRBV12-3 or TRBV12-4 and TRBJ2-3; tentatively, D is TRBD2 (5 bases). The V and J ends lost 6 bases and 4 bases respectively, with 11 bases between them. CDR3 length equals 13 residues. Here the CDR3 reads CASRIGSADTQYF. CDR3 sequence (DNA): TGTGCCAGCAGGATAGGTAGCGCAGATACGCAGTATTTT.

The rearrangement links TRBV5-8 to TRBJ2-1; 10 nucleotides line up with TRBD2. V dropped 7 bases and J dropped 7; count of bases not matched to a gene: 8. Germline assignment: CDR1 SGHTS and CDR2 YDEGEE. This CDR3 is 14 amino acids long. The CDR3 reads CASHPSGRWNEQFF. The DNA of the CDR3 is TGTGCCAGCCATCCTAGCGGGAGATGGAATGAGCAGTTCTTC.

In this sample, this clone turned up a few times. The chain recombines TRBV3-1 (or the pseudogene TRBV3-2) with TRBJ1-1; 8 nucleotides align to TRBD1. Trimming cost V 2 bases and J 10 bases; bases outside gene matches: 9. Germline values: CDR1 LGHDT, CDR2 YNNKEL (reference sequence). The CDR3 loop spans 14 amino acids. The CDR3 DNA follows: TGTGCCAGCAGCCAAACCGGGACAGGCCTGGGAGCTTTCTTT. Its translation: CASSQTGTGLGAFF.

The gene calls are TRBV15 and TRBJ1-6, with TRBD1 identical over 7 bases. Germline V gives CDR1 LNHNV, CDR2 YYDKDF (reference sequence). V gave up 6 bases and J gave up 6 bases; unmatched junction bases: 11. The CDR3 is 16 amino acids. The CDR3 nucleotides are TGTGCCACCAGATCTCGAGAGGGGGCTAGTAATTCACCCCTCCACTTT. Residues: CATRSREGASNSPLHF. Full variable domain (missing parts from reference TRBV15 and TRBJ1-6): DAMVIQNPRYQVTQFGKPVTLSCSQTLNHNVMYWYQQKSSQAPKLLFHYYDKDFNNEADTPDNFQSRRPNTSFCFLDIRSPGLGDTAMYLCATRSREGASNSPLHFGNGTRLTVT.

The chain links TRBV18 to TRBJ2-3; possibly TRBD2 for D (5 bases). Germline V gives CDR1 KGHSH, CDR2 LQKENI. V was pared by 4 bases and J by 0 bases, with 11 bases between. CDR3 length: 15 amino acids. As DNA, the CDR3 is TGTGCCAGCTCACGCCTAGCCCAGAGCACAGATACGCAGTATTTT. It codes for CASSRLAQSTDTQYF.

V usage is TRBV12-5 and J usage is TRBJ2-3, with TRBD2 matching over 9 bases. Trimming removed 1 base from V and 6 bases from J; junction bases left unmatched: 5. This CDR3 region has 15 residues. The germline CDR1 and CDR2 sequences are LGHNT and FRNRAP. DNA of the CDR3: TGTGCTAGTGGTTTGGGTCTAGCGGGACAGGATACGCAGTATTTT. Translating it yields CASGLGLAGQDTQYF.

The V call is TRBV2, the J call TRBJ2-5; TRBD2 might be the D (6 bases). There are 16 residues in the CDR3. Germline V lookup: CDR1 SNHLY, CDR2 FYNNEI. V dropped 5 bases and J dropped 2 bases, with 18 bases sitting between them. CDR3 in amino acids: CASSTTQAEGQETQYF. The CDR3 coding sequence is TGTGCCAGCAGTACCACCCAGGCGGAGGGGCAAGAGACCCAGTACTTC.

J is TRBJ2-1 and V is TRBV5-1; D gene unclear. This CDR3 spans 17 amino acids. Germline CDR1 is SGHRS and CDR2 is YFSETQ. V was cut by 3 bases and J by 3 bases, with 19 bases left in between. The DNA for the CDR3 is TGCGCCAGCAGCTCCGCCAAGGGCAGCACGAACTACAATGAGCAGTTCTTC. Its protein product is CASSSAKGSTNYNEQFF.

This chain connects TRBV5-5 to TRBJ2-7; no reliable D call. The CDR3 loop spans 14 amino acids. Looked up from germline, CDR1 is SGHKS and CDR2 is YYEKEE (reference sequence). The V end was cut by 4 bases, the J end by 1 base, with 12 bases between. CDR3 residues: CASSQHGQSYEQYF. CDR3 coding DNA: TGTGCCAGCAGCCAACACGGCCAATCCTACGAGCAGTACTTC.

This CDR3 is CASRTGQSNTEAFF. CDR3 coding DNA: TGTGCCAGTAGGACGGGACAGTCCAACACTGAAGCTTTCTTT. The rearrangement links TRBV19 to TRBJ1-1; 7 nucleotides match TRBD1. The CDR3 length is 14 residues. Trimming cost V 6 bases and J 2 bases; bases outside gene matches: 6. CDR1 LNHDA and CDR2 SQIVND come from the germline V gene (reference sequence).

DNA of the CDR3: TGTGCCAGCTCACCCGGGACAGGGTCCTTGAACACTGAAGCTTTCTTT. It is translated as CASSPGTGSLNTEAFF. V gene TRBV18 combines with J gene TRBJ1-1, with TRBD1 matching over 9 bases. The CDR3 runs to 16 residues. Germline-derived CDR1 and CDR2 are KGHSH and LQKENI. The V gene end was trimmed by 3 bases and the J gene end by 0 bases; junction bases not matched to a gene: 5.

This rearrangement joins TRBV28 to TRBJ1-5, with D uncertain. This CDR3 is 14 amino acids long. In germline, CDR1 is MDHEN, CDR2 SYDVKM. Trimming took off 4 bases at V and 6 bases at J, with 13 bases between the two ends. CDR3 sequence (DNA): TGTGCCAGCAGTTATCGGAACCATGGTCAGCCCCAGCATTTT. Translation gives CASSYRNHGQPQHF.

The J gene is TRBJ1-3, the V gene TRBV14, with D unclear. In germline, CDR1 is SGHDN, CDR2 FVKESK. V was cut by 3 bases and J by 4 bases, with 4 bases left in between. The CDR3 length is 12 residues. The DNA of the CDR3 is TGTGCCAGCAGCCAGAAAGGAAACACCATATATTTT. Its protein is CASSQKGNTIYF.

This clone has only one observation. The V and J genes are TRBV27 and TRBJ1-6, with 7 positions matching TRBD1. Looked up from germline, CDR1 is MNHEY and CDR2 is SMNVEV (reference sequence). J gave up 2 bases and V 6 bases, and 4 bases lay outside the gene matches. This CDR3 has 15 amino acids. The CDR3 DNA reads as TGTGCCAGCAGCGACAGGGTTCCCTATAATTCACCCCTCCACTTT. Amino acids: CASSDRVPYNSPLHF.

This chain links TRBV14 with TRBJ1-1; no definite D call. V dropped 0 bases and J dropped 8 bases, with 10 bases sitting between them. Germline loops: CDR1 SGHDN, CDR2 FVKESK. The CDR3 extends over 13 amino acids. The CDR3 nucleotides are TGTGCCAGCAGCCAAGACCGGGTCGCGGAAGCTTTCTTT. This sequence encodes CASSQDRVAEAFF.